This T cell receptor (beta chain) was sequenced during a study of blood T cells in healthy people across ages. Findings and caveats of the study: Across the age range, TCR beta diversity per million T cells fell in a roughly linear way. Underestimates were what the diversity estimates from one million T cells were considered to be.

Donors were systemically healthy Caucasian individuals from Russia aged roughly 6 to 100 years. Each sample gave at least 7 million isolated PBMCs. Details on this clonotype: Antigen unknown.

Germline assignment: CDR1 SQVTM and CDR2 ANQGSEA. Deletions cut 6 bases from V and 0 bases from J, with 11 bases between. CDR3 length equals 13 residues. A J-beta primer mix and a sample-barcoded 5' primer were used in a second PCR of roughly 7 to 12 cycles. MiXCR was run by TCRdb on the 5' RACE reads, yielding one entry per CDR3 protein. The sample lists about 580,000 distinct CDR3 sequences; about 45% were seen once. The TCR sequence derives from an elderly man in good health. The sample taken for sequencing was blood. V gene TRBV29-1 combines with J gene TRBJ1-1, with D uncertain. CDR3 DNA: TGCAGCGTGAGGCGAAGTATGAACACTGAAGCTTTCTTT. Translation gives CSVRRSMNTEAFF.